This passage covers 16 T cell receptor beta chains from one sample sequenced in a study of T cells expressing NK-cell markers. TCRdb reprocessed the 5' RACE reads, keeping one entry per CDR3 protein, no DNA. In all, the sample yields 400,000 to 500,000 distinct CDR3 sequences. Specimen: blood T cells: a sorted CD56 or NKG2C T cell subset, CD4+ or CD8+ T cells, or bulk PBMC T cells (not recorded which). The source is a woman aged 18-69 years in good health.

CDR3: CSADSGGATDTQYF. The V and J genes are TRBV20-1 and TRBJ2-3; the TCRdb D gene call, TRBD2, has no DNA to confirm it. The V gene's germline CDR1 is DFQATT and CDR2 SNEGSKA (reference sequence). This CDR3 region has 14 residues.

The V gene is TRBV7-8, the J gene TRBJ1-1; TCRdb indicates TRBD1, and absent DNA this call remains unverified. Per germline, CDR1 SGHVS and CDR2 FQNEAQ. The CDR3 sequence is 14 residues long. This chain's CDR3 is CASSFGQGETEAFF.

This chain's CDR3 is CASSLGGSDNEQFF. V gene TRBV7-2 combines with J gene TRBJ2-1; TCRdb reports TRBD1, a call that lacks DNA to check it against. The CDR3 totals 14 residues. Germline V CDR1 and CDR2: SGHTA, FQGNSA.

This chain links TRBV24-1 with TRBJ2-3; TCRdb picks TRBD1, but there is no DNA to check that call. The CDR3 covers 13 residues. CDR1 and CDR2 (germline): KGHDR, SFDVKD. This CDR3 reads CATARVGTDTQYF.

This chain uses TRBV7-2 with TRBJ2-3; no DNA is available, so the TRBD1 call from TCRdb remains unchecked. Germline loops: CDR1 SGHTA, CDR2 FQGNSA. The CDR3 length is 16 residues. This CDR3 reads CTSSPSRRGRADTQYF.

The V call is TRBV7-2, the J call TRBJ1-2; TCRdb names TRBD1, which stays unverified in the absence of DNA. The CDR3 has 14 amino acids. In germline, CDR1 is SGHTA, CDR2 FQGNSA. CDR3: CASSLARGDYGYTF.

CDR3: CASSLGNSEQFF. This chain joins TRBV7-2 and TRBJ2-1. This CDR3 spans 12 amino acids. Germline-derived CDR1 and CDR2 are SGHTA and FQGNSA. The variable domain in full, completed from reference TRBV7-2 and TRBJ2-1, reads GAGVSQSPSNKVTEKGKDVELRCDPISGHTALYWYRQSLGQGLEFLIYFQGNSAPDKSGLPSDRFSAERTGGSVSTLTIQRTQQEDSAVYLCASSLGNSEQFFGPGTRLTVL.

The CDR3 loop is CASSLGLAGQDREQFF. The chain employs TRBV9 and TRBJ2-1; TCRdb indicates TRBD2, and absent DNA this call remains unverified. Germline-derived CDR1 and CDR2 are SGDLS and YYNGEE. The CDR3 runs 16 residues.

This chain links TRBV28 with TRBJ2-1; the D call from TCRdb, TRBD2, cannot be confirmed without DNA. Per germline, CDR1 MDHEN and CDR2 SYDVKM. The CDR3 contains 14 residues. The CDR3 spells CASSELAEGDEQFF. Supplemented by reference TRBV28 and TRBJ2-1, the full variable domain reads DVKVTQSSRYLVKRTGEKVFLECVQDMDHENMFWYRQDPGLGLRLIYFSYDVKMKEKGDIPEGYSVSREKKERFSLILESASTNQTSMYLCASSELAEGDEQFFGPGTRLTVL.

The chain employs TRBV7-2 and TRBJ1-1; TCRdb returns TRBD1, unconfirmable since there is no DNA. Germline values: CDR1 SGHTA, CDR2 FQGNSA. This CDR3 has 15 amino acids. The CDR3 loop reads CASSFPGTYPYEAFF.

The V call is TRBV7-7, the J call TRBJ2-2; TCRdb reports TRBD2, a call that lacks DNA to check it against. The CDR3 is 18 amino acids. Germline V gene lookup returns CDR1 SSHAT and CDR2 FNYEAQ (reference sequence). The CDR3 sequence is CASSTTGTSGGTTGELFF.

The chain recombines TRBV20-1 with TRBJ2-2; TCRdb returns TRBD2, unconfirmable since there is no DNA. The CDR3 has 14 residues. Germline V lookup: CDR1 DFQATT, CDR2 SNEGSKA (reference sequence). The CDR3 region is CSAVAVQSTGELFF.

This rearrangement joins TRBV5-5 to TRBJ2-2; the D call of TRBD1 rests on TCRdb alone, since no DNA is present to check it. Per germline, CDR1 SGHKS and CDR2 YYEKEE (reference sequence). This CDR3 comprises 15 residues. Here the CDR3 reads CASETWDGNTGELFF. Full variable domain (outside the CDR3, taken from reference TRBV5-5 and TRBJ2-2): DAGVTQSPTHLIKTRGQQVTLRCSPISGHKSVSWYQQVLGQGPQFIFQYYEKEERGRGNFPDRFSARQFPNYSSELNVNALLLGDSALYLCASETWDGNTGELFFGEGSRLTVL.

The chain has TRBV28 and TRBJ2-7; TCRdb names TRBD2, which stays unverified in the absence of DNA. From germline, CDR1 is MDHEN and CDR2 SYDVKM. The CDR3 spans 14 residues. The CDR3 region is CASQGLAVTYEQYF.

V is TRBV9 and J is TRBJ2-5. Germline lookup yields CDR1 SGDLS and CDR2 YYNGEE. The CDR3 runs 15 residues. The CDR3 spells CASSFDAGYQETQYF.

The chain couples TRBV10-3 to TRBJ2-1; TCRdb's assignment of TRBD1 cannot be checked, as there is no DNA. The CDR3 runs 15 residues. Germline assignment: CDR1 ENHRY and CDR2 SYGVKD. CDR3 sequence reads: CAISEVDRGENEQFF.